A single sample is the source of the 22 T cell receptor beta chains below, sequenced in a study of blood T cell repertoires in COVID-19. TCRdb's copy holds only in-frame clones and misses some; the assay was immunoSEQ multiplex PCR. The data contain about 60,000 clones, just over 85% of them seen just once; the ten biggest clones take up 4% to 5.5%. The material sequenced was peripheral blood. These receptor sequences come from a man aged 60 to 75 with acute or convalescent COVID-19.

The DNA of the CDR3 is TGTGCCAGCAGCCCCCGAGAGGGCGCTGAAGCTTTCTTT. This codes for CASSPREGAEAFF. The rearrangement uses TRBV16 and TRBJ1-1; D unclear. V was cut by 4 bases and J by 6 bases, with 12 bases left in between. From germline, CDR1 is KGHSY and CDR2 FQNENV. The CDR3 loop spans 13 amino acids.

The rearrangement links TRBV20-1 to TRBJ2-1, with a possible D match to TRBD2 (6 bases). Trimming pared 3 bases from V and 10 bases from J, leaving 28 bases between. The CDR3 is made up of 17 amino acids. Germline-derived CDR1 and CDR2 are DFQATT and SNEGSKA (reference sequence). CDR3 amino acids: CSASSWGRRDFGLEQFF. The CDR3 region has the DNA TGCAGTGCTAGTAGTTGGGGTCGTCGGGACTTCGGTTTGGAGCAGTTCTTC.

V and J are TRBV11-2 and TRBJ1-1; 8 bases align to TRBD1. The CDR3 extends over 16 amino acids. J was trimmed by 6 bases and V by 5 bases; bases with no gene match: 14. CDR1 SGHAT and CDR2 FQNNGV come from the germline V gene. The CDR3 DNA sequence: TGTGCCAGCAGCACGGCCCGACAGGGGCTGGGGGCTGAAGCTTTCTTT. Residues: CASSTARQGLGAEAFF.

J is TRBJ1-2 and V is TRBV10-3, with D possibly TRBD1 on 5 matching bases. The V end was cut by 7 bases, the J end by 7 bases, with 16 bases between. In germline, CDR1 is ENHRY, CDR2 SYGVKD. CDR3 length: 13 residues. The CDR3 loop is CAITGREFGGYTF. The CDR3 bases are TGTGCCATCACGGGGCGGGAGTTTGGTGGCTACACCTTC.

This chain connects TRBV4-1 to TRBJ1-2, with unresolved D. Trimming removed 0 bases at V and 8 bases at J, with 16 bases between. The germline gives CDR1 MGHRA, CDR2 YSYEKL. The CDR3 has 15 amino acids. The CDR3 DNA follows: TGCGCCAGCAGCCAAGATAGGAGAGGGAGGGTCGGCTACACCTTC. Translated: CASSQDRRGRVGYTF.

The V call is TRBV6-5, the J call TRBJ2-7; D may be TRBD2 (6 bases). Trimming took off 7 bases at V and 4 bases at J, with 14 bases between the two ends. The CDR3 extends over 13 amino acids. Germline CDR1 and CDR2: MNHEY and SVGAGI. CDR3 sequence reads: CASTLGLLYEQYF. The DNA for the CDR3 is TGTGCCAGCACCCTGGGACTGCTTTACGAGCAGTACTTC.

The rearrangement joins TRBV7-9 to TRBJ2-1; 7 nucleotides agree with TRBD1. This CDR3 is 15 amino acids long. V dropped 2 bases and J dropped 7; count of bases not matched to a gene: 8. Germline V gives CDR1 SEHNR, CDR2 FQNEAQ (reference sequence). The DNA for the CDR3 is TGTGCCAGCAGCTTACCAGGGGGTCGGAGTAATGAGCAGTTCTTC. Translating it yields CASSLPGGRSNEQFF.

The chain is built from TRBV20-1 and TRBJ2-1; a possible D gene is TRBD1 (6 bases). The germline CDR1 and CDR2 sequences are DFQATT and SNEGSKA (reference sequence). This CDR3 region has 15 residues. V gave up 3 bases and J gave up 12 bases, with 24 bases separating them. For the CDR3, the DNA is TGCAGTGCTAGTCGCTCAGCGGCCATCTTAGGGGGGCAGTTCTTC. Translated: CSASRSAAILGGQFF.

In this sample, this clone turned up a few times. V usage is TRBV21-1 and J usage is TRBJ1-4. TRBV21-1 counts as a pseudogene. CDR3 length equals 15 residues. This CDR3 is CASSAGTDMSEKLFF. CDR3 bases: TGTGCCAGCAGCGCCGGGACTGATATGTCTGAAAAACTGTTTTTT.

In DNA, the CDR3 is TGTGCCAGCAGTTTAAGGACTAGCGGGAGCAAGACCCAGTACTTC. Its protein is CASSLRTSGSKTQYF. The chain uses TRBV28 and TRBJ2-5; 13 bases align to TRBD2. Germline values: CDR1 MDHEN, CDR2 SYDVKM. Trimming at V came to 2 bases and at J to 6 bases, leaving 3 bases not matched to a gene. The length of the CDR3 is 15 residues.

This clone appeared a single time. The chain uses TRBV28 and TRBJ2-2; D possibly corresponds to TRBD1 (6 bases). The CDR3 consists of 15 residues. Trimming removed 6 bases at V and 2 bases at J, with 13 bases between. Germline CDR1 reads MDHEN; CDR2 reads SYDVKM. Written as DNA, the CDR3 is TGTGCCAGCAGGGACGACAGGAAAAACACCGGGGAGCTGTTTTTT. Its protein product is CASRDDRKNTGELFF.

The chain links TRBV7-3 to TRBJ2-1, with a weak D call TRBD1 (6 bases). CDR3 length: 14 residues. Germline values: CDR1 SGHTA, CDR2 FQGTGA. Between the trimmed V and J ends, which lost 5 bases and 7 bases, there was a span of 15 bases. The CDR3 sequence is CASSPTGTINEQFF. The CDR3 region has the DNA TGTGCCAGCAGCCCAACGGGGACAATAAATGAGCAGTTCTTC.

The CDR3 coding sequence is TGTGCCAGCAGTTTATTGGGCCCGAGCTCTGGAAACACCATATATTTT. Translated: CASSLLGPSSGNTIYF. This rearrangement joins TRBV27 to TRBJ1-3; no clear D gene. Germline V CDR1 and CDR2: MNHEY, SMNVEV (reference sequence). CDR3 size: 16 residues. Between the trimmed V and J ends, which lost 1 base and 0 bases, there was a span of 10 bases.

With regard to this clone: Within the sample, other DNA sequences also encode this same CDR3. The CDR3 DNA is TGTGCCAGCAGTTACTCCGCTCGGGGCAATCAGCCCCAGCATTTT. This encodes CASSYSARGNQPQHF. V usage is TRBV6-5 and J usage is TRBJ1-5; D is unresolved. Per germline, CDR1 MNHEY and CDR2 SVGAGI. V was shortened by 0 bases and J by 2 bases, with 8 bases between the two germline ends. The CDR3 is 15 amino acids.

The chain carries TRBV7-8 and TRBJ2-1; 9 nucleotides line up with TRBD2. Germline trimming cut 5 bases from V and 7 bases from J; bases unmatched to any gene: 6. CDR1 is SGHVS and CDR2 is FQNEAQ in the germline V gene. The CDR3 extends over 14 amino acids. CDR3 sequence: CASSHSGSMNEQFF. As DNA, the CDR3 is TGTGCCAGCAGCCATAGCGGGAGTATGAATGAGCAGTTCTTC.

The CDR3 loop is CASKVEGLGTEAFF. Here the CDR3 DNA reads TGTGCCAGCAAGGTGGAGGGGCTGGGCACTGAAGCTTTCTTT. This chain uses TRBV6-6 with TRBJ1-1; D perhaps matches TRBD1 (5 bases). CDR1 and CDR2 (germline): MNHNY, SVGAGI (reference sequence). CDR3 size: 14 residues. Trimming shortened V by 7 bases and J by 4 bases, and 16 bases separated the two germline ends.

The chain has TRBV7-6 and TRBJ2-2, with TRBD1 matching 7 bases. V trimming: 3 bases; J trimming: 4 bases; junction bases outside the gene matches: 2. The length of the CDR3 is 14 residues. Germline CDR1 and CDR2: SGHVS and FNYEAQ. DNA of the CDR3: TGTGCCAGCAGCTTGGACAGGTTCACCGGGGAGCTGTTTTTT. Protein product: CASSLDRFTGELFF.

This rearrangement joins TRBV27 to TRBJ2-1; TRBD1 is a possible D gene (5 bases). The CDR3 sequence is 15 residues long. Germline V gives CDR1 MNHEY, CDR2 SMNVEV (reference sequence). Trimming stripped 6 bases from V and 5 bases from J, with 17 bases between. The CDR3 here is CASRPQVHLDNEQFF. The CDR3 DNA sequence: TGTGCCAGCAGACCACAGGTCCACCTTGACAATGAGCAGTTCTTC.

The chain combines TRBV4-2 with TRBJ1-2; D gene unclear. Trimming shortened V by 5 bases and J by 3 bases, and 7 bases separated the two germline ends. CDR1 is LGHNA, CDR2 YNFKEQ, per germline. The CDR3 sequence is 12 residues long. DNA of the CDR3: TGTGCCAGCAGCGGCGGATACTATGGCTACACCTTC. Encoded protein: CASSGGYYGYTF.

Worth noting for this clone: The identical CDR3 is also encoded by other nucleotide sequences in the sample. The genes are TRBV5-1 and TRBJ2-5; perhaps TRBD2 as D (6 bases). The CDR3 spans 14 residues. CDR1 SGHRS and CDR2 YFSETQ come from the germline V gene. V gave up 1 base and J gave up 1 base, with 8 bases separating them. DNA for the CDR3: TGCGCCAGCAGCTTGACTAGCTCCCAAGAGACCCAGTACTTC. It specifies CASSLTSSQETQYF.

The rearrangement uses TRBV5-1 and TRBJ2-2; D is unclear. The CDR3 runs 15 residues. V was cut by 1 base and J by 2 bases, with 9 bases left in between. Looked up from germline, CDR1 is SGHRS and CDR2 is YFSETQ. CDR3 protein: CASSLLGSNTGELFF. The CDR3 bases are TGCGCCAGCAGCTTGTTGGGCTCAAACACCGGGGAGCTGTTTTTT.

The chain combines TRBV2 with TRBJ1-5, with unresolved D. The V and J ends lost 1 base and 1 base respectively, with 11 bases between them. The CDR3 is made up of 16 amino acids. Germline CDR1 SNHLY, CDR2 FYNNEI. CDR3 nucleotide sequence: TGTGCCAGCAGTGAAGGGGCCTCCGAGAGCAATCAGCCCCAGCATTTT. Its translation: CASSEGASESNQPQHF.